One sample yielded the 22 T cell receptor beta chains listed below, sequenced in a study of CD8+ T cells in alopecia areata. RNA, once extracted, was reverse transcribed into cDNA for use as the sequencing template. Here immunoSEQ multiplex PCR was the method, and the copy in TCRdb shows in-frame clones only, minus some. The table lists some 200,000 clones, about 58% of them singletons. Treatment described: oral pan-JAK inhibitor, 5-10 mg twice daily. The sequences come from CD4+ T cells sorted from blood, collected at week 4, from a patient treated with tofacitinib. These receptors came from a human donor with alopecia areata.

This clone came up a few times. V and J are TRBV5-6 and TRBJ2-2; 8 positions agree with TRBD2. V lost 1 base to trimming and J lost 0 bases; unmatched junction nucleotides: 2. Germline CDR1 is SGHDT and CDR2 is YYEEEE. The CDR3 is 16 amino acids. In DNA, the CDR3 is TGTGCCAGCAGCTTGCCCGGGGGGGCGAACACCGGGGAGCTGTTTTTT. Translation gives CASSLPGGANTGELFF. The full variable domain, rest sourced from reference TRBV5-6 and TRBJ2-2, is DAGVTQSPTHLIKTRGQQVTLRCSPKSGHDTVSWYQQALGQGPQFIFQYYEEEERQRGNFPDRFSGHQFPNYSSELNVNALLLGDSALYLCASSLPGGANTGELFFGEGSRLTVL.

This clone showed up many times. The rearrangement uses TRBV6-4 and TRBJ1-1, with D hard to call. Looked up from germline, CDR1 is MRHNA and CDR2 is SNTAGT. CDR3 length: 14 amino acids. With 1 base removed from V and 0 bases from J, the gap between germline ends came to 6 bases. In DNA, the CDR3 is TGTGCCAGCAGTGACTTTAGCATGAACACTGAAGCTTTCTTT. This sequence encodes CASSDFSMNTEAFF.

This chain links TRBV30 with TRBJ2-4; D uncertain. V was trimmed by 5 bases and J by 16 bases, leaving 15 bases between them. The CDR3 is 10 residues long. CDR1 is GTSNPN, CDR2 SVGIG, per germline (reference sequence). CDR3 sequence (DNA): TGTGCCTGGTTAAGTGGCAGCTTATACTTC. It translates to CAWLSGSLYF.

The gene calls are TRBV29-1 and TRBJ2-7; D may be TRBD1 (6 bases). This CDR3 contains 14 residues. The ends were cut back, 4 bases at V and 4 bases at J, with 17 bases in the middle. CDR1 is SQVTM, CDR2 ANQGSEA, per germline. The CDR3 region has the DNA TGCAGCGTTGTAGCCCGGGACAAGTCGTACGAGCAGTACTTC. Protein sequence: CSVVARDKSYEQYF.

The rearrangement uses TRBV7-2 and TRBJ1-5; D is possibly TRBD1 (5 bases). The germline V gene encodes CDR1 SGHTA and CDR2 FQGNSA. The CDR3 length is 15 residues. Trimming left V 6 bases short and J 3 bases short, with 15 bases between. CDR3 sequence reads: CASSPGWGTNQPQHF. The CDR3 DNA follows: TGTGCCAGCAGTCCAGGATGGGGGACCAATCAGCCCCAGCATTTT. The variable domain in full, completed from reference TRBV7-2 and TRBJ1-5, reads GAGVSQSPSNKVTEKGKDVELRCDPISGHTALYWYRQSLGQGLEFLIYFQGNSAPDKSGLPSDRFSAERTGGSVSTLTIQRTQQEDSAVYLCASSPGWGTNQPQHFGDGTRLSIL.

This clone showed up just once. Written as DNA, the CDR3 is TGCAGCGTTGGGTCGGCGGGGGGGTCCTACAATGAGCAGTTCTTC. Translation: CSVGSAGGSYNEQFF. This sequence joins TRBV29-1 and TRBJ2-1, with TRBD2 matching over 9 bases. The CDR3 loop spans 15 amino acids. The ends lost 4 bases at V and 1 base at J; junction bases unmatched: 5. The germline CDR1 and CDR2 sequences are SQVTM and ANQGSEA.

The chain carries TRBV29-1 and TRBJ2-3; 12 nucleotides align to TRBD1. V lost 3 bases, J lost 4 bases, and 2 bases stayed unmatched. CDR1 is SQVTM and CDR2 is ANQGSEA in the germline V gene. The CDR3 has 14 residues. The CDR3 DNA reads as TGCAGCGTTGATGGGACAGGGGGCGCAGATACGCAGTATTTT. Its protein is CSVDGTGGADTQYF.

The chain joins TRBV29-1 to TRBJ1-5, with a weak D call TRBD1 (5 bases). The V end was cut by 4 bases, the J end by 0 bases, with 10 bases between. The CDR3 contains 14 residues. Germline V gene data show CDR1 as SQVTM and CDR2 as ANQGSEA. The CDR3 sequence is CSVAGQDSNQPQHF. The DNA for the CDR3 is TGCAGCGTTGCTGGACAAGATAGCAATCAGCCCCAGCATTTT.

The CDR3 nucleotides are TGCGCCAGCAGCGAGACACTGAACACTGAAGCTTTCTTT. Its protein is CASSETLNTEAFF. V is TRBV5-1 and J is TRBJ1-1; D uncertain. CDR1 and CDR2 from the germline V gene are SGHRS and YFSETQ. There are 13 residues in the CDR3. Trimming stripped 4 bases from V and 0 bases from J, with 7 bases between.

This clone appeared a single time. The CDR3 loop reads CASSLPGRDYGYTF. The CDR3 DNA follows: TGTGCCAGCAGCTTGCCAGGGAGGGACTATGGCTACACCTTC. This chain links TRBV5-6 with TRBJ1-2, with D possibly being TRBD1 (5 bases). The germline V gene has CDR1 SGHDT and CDR2 YYEEEE. Trimming took 1 base from V and 3 from J, leaving 10 bases between them. CDR3 length: 14 amino acids.

The genes are TRBV9 and TRBJ2-2; D remains ambiguous. From germline, CDR1 is SGDLS and CDR2 YYNGEE. V was clipped by 2 bases and J by 8 bases, with 7 bases between them. This CDR3 spans 12 amino acids. The CDR3 bases are TGTGCCAGCAGCGTCGGTGTAGGGGAGCTGTTTTTT. It encodes CASSVGVGELFF.

The chain combines TRBV29-1 with TRBJ2-1; tentatively, D is TRBD2 (6 bases). CDR3 size: 13 residues. Trimming removed 5 bases from V and 8 bases from J, with 16 bases in between. Germline CDR1 reads SQVTM; CDR2 reads ANQGSEA. The CDR3: CSVRRAPADEQFF. CDR3 DNA sequence: TGCAGCGTTAGGAGGGCCCCAGCGGATGAGCAGTTCTTC.

A few counts support this clone. The V gene is TRBV7-2, the J gene TRBJ1-2; TRBD1 agrees at 8 bases. Germline CDR1 and CDR2: SGHTA and FQGNSA. This CDR3 is built from 13 residues. With 4 bases clipped from V and 6 bases from J, the junction kept 4 bases outside the gene matches. DNA for the CDR3: TGTGCCAGCAGCTCGACAGGGGCGAATGGCTACACCTTC. This gives the protein CASSSTGANGYTF.

The J gene is TRBJ2-3, the V gene TRBV29-1; 10 bases match TRBD2. With V trimmed by 7 bases and J by 8 bases, 12 bases remained unmatched. The CDR3 sequence is 14 residues long. Germline values: CDR1 SQVTM, CDR2 ANQGSEA. DNA for the CDR3: TGCAGCGCAAGAGGGACTAGCGTCGGGGGTACGCAGTATTTT. Its translation: CSARGTSVGGTQYF.

V gene TRBV5-4 combines with J gene TRBJ1-1, with D hard to call. V was clipped by 1 base and J by 7 bases, with 11 bases between them. This CDR3 is built from 13 residues. CDR1 SGHNT and CDR2 YYREEE come from the germline V gene (reference sequence). CDR3 sequence reads: CASSLSGSDEAFF. DNA for the CDR3: TGTGCCAGCAGCTTGTCGGGTTCTGATGAAGCTTTCTTT.

The rearrangement uses TRBV7-9 and TRBJ2-7, with D possibly called TRBD1 or TRBD2 (5 bases each). The V end lost 3 bases, the J end lost 3 bases, and 9 bases lay between the germline ends. Germline CDR1 SEHNR, CDR2 FQNEAQ (reference sequence). The CDR3 covers 13 residues. CDR3 DNA: TGTGCCAGCAGCTTTGGGGGATACTACGAGCAGTACTTC. It encodes CASSFGGYYEQYF. The variable domain in full, with the rest retrieved from reference TRBV7-9 and TRBJ2-7, is DTGVSQNPRHKITKRGQNVTFRCDPISEHNRLYWYRQTLGQGPEFLTYFQNEAQLEKSRLLSDRFSAERPKGSFSTLEIQRTEQGDSAMYLCASSFGGYYEQYFGPGTRLTVT.

This chain links TRBV2 with TRBJ1-2; D unresolved. V was shortened by 4 bases and J by 8 bases, with 8 bases between the two germline ends. The CDR3 is 11 residues long. Germline-derived CDR1 and CDR2 are SNHLY and FYNNEI. This chain's CDR3 is CASSVSRGYTF. CDR3 nucleotides: TGTGCCAGCAGTGTTAGTCGAGGCTACACCTTC. Drawing the rest from reference TRBV2 and TRBJ1-2, the complete variable domain is EPEVTQTPSHQVTQMGQEVILRCVPISNHLYFYWYRQILGQKVEFLVSFYNNEISEKSEIFDDQFSVERPDGSNFTLKIRSTKLEDSAMYFCASSVSRGYTFGSGTRLTVV.

The chain has TRBV2 and TRBJ1-1; D may be TRBD1 (6 bases). Trimming removed 6 bases from V and 1 base from J, with 12 bases in between. The germline V gene encodes CDR1 SNHLY and CDR2 FYNNEI. This CDR3 has 14 residues. CDR3 region: CASSLRQENTEAFF. CDR3 bases: TGTGCCAGCAGCCTTCGACAGGAGAACACTGAAGCTTTCTTT.

This sequence joins TRBV11-3 and TRBJ2-1; TRBD2 agrees at 7 bases. The J segment lost 4 bases and the V segment lost 5 bases, leaving 5 bases of the junction unmatched. The CDR3 runs to 14 residues. CDR1 is SGHNT, CDR2 YENEEA, per germline. The CDR3 coding sequence is TGTGCCAGCAGCGAACCGGGACTATACAATGAGCAGTTCTTC. The encoded protein is CASSEPGLYNEQFF. Together with reference TRBV11-3 and TRBJ2-1, the CDR3 gives the full variable domain: EAGVVQSPRYKIIEKKQPVAFWCNPISGHNTLYWYLQNLGQGPELLIRYENEEAVDDSQLPKDRFSAERLKGVDSTLKIQPAELGDSAVYLCASSEPGLYNEQFFGPGTRLTVL.

This rearrangement joins TRBV11-2 to TRBJ1-3; the D gene is possibly TRBD1 (6 bases). In germline, CDR1 is SGHAT, CDR2 FQNNGV. The V gene lost 5 bases and the J gene lost 4 bases, with 12 bases spanning the gap. The CDR3 is 14 residues long. Written as DNA, the CDR3 is TGTGCCAGCAGCGCGGCAGGGGTAGGAAACACCATATATTTT. Translated, it gives CASSAAGVGNTIYF.

This clone was recorded only once. The chain carries TRBV30 and TRBJ1-2, with D maybe TRBD1 (6 bases). The CDR3 spans 14 residues. V lost 7 bases and J lost 0, with 15 bases in between. CDR1 GTSNPN and CDR2 SVGIG come from the germline V gene (reference sequence). CDR3 sequence reads: CASLTGSPNYGYTF. CDR3 in DNA: TGTGCCTCGCTCACAGGGTCTCCTAACTATGGCTACACCTTC.

This clone was seen just once. This chain links TRBV30 with TRBJ1-1, with D possibly being TRBD1 (5 bases). There are 15 residues in the CDR3. Germline V gene data show CDR1 as GTSNPN and CDR2 as SVGIG (reference sequence). Trimming removed 3 bases at V and 0 bases at J, with 14 bases between. The CDR3 here is CAWSPPGPLNTEAFF. Written as DNA, the CDR3 is TGTGCCTGGAGCCCTCCGGGGCCTCTGAACACTGAAGCTTTCTTT.